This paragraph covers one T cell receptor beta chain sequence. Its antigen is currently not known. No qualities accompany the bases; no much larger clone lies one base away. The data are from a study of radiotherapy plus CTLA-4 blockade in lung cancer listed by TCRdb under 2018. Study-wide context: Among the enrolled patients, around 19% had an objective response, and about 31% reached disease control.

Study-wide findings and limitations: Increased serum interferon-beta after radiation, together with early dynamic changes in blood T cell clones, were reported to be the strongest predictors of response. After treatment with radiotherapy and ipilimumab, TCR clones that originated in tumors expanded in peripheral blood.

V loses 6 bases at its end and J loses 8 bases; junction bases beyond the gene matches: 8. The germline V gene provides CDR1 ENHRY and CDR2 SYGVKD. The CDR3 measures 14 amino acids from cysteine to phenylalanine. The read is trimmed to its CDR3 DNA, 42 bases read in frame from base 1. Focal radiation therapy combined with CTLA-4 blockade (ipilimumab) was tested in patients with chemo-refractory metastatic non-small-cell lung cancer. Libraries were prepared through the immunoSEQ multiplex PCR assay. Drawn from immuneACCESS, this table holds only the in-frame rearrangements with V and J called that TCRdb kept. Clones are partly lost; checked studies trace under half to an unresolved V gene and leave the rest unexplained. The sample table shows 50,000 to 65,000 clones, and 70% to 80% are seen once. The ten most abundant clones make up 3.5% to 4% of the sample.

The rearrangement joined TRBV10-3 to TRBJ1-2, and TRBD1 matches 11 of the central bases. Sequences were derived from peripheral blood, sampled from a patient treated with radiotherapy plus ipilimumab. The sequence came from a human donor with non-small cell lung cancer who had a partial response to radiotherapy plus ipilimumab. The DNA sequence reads TGTGCCATCAGACAAGGACAGGGGGCAGAAGGCTACACCTTC. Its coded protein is CAIRQGQGAEGYTF.